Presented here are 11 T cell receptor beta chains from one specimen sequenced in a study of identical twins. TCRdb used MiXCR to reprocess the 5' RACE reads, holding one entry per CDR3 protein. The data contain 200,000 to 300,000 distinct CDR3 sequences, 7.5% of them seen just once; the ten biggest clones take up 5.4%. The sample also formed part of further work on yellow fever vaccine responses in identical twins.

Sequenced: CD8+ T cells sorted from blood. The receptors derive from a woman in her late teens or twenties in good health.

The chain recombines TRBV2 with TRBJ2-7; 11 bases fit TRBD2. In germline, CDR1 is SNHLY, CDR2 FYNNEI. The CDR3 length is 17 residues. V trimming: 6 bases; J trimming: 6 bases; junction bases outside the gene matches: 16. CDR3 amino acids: CASRPGRLASGGSEQYV. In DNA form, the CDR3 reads TGTGCCAGCAGGCCGGGTCGGTTGGCTAGCGGGGGGTCCGAGCAGTACGTC.

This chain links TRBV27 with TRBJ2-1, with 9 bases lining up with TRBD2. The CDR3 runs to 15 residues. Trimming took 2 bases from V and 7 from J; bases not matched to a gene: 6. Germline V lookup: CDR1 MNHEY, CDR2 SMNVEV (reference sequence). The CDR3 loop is CASSLASSGVNEQFF. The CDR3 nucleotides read TGTGCCAGCAGTTTAGCGTCTAGCGGGGTTAATGAGCAGTTCTTC.

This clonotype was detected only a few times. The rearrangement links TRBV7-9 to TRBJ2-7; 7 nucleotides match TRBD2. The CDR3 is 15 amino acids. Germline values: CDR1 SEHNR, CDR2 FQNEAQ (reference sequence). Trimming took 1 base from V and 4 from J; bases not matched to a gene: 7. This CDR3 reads CASSLGLAPVYEQYF. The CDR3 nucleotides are TGTGCCAGCAGCTTAGGACTAGCCCCAGTTTACGAGCAGTACTTC.

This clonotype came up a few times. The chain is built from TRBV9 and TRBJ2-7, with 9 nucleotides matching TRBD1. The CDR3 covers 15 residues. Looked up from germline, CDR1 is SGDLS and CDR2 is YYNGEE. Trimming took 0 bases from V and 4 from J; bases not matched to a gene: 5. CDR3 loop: CASSVGGDRAYEQYF. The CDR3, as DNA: TGTGCCAGCAGCGTAGGAGGGGACAGGGCGTACGAGCAGTACTTC.

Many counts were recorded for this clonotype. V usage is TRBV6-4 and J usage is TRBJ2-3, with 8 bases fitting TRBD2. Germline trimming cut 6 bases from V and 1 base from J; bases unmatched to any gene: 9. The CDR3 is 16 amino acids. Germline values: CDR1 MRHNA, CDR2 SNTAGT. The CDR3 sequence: CASSVTGTRGTDTQYF. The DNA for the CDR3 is TGTGCCAGCAGCGTAACCGGGACTAGAGGCACAGATACGCAGTATTTT.

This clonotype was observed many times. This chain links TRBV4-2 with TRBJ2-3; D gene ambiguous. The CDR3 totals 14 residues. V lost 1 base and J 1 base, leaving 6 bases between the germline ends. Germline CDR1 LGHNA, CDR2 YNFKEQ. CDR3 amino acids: CASSQVIGTDTQYF. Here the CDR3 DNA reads TGTGCCAGCAGCCAAGTAATCGGCACAGATACGCAGTATTTT.

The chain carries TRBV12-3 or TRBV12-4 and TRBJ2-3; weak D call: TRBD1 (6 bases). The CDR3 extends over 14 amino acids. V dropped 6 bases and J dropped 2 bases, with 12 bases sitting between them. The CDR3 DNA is TGTGCCAGCAGGAACAGGGCAACCACAGATACGCAGTATTTT. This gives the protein CASRNRATTDTQYF.

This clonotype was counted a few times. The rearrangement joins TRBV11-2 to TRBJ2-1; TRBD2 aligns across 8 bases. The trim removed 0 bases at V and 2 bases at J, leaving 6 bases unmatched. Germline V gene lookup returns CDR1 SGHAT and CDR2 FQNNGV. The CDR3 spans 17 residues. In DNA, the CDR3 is TGTGCCAGCAGCTTAGATCTTGGCGGGAGGACCTACAATGAGCAGTTCTTC. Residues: CASSLDLGGRTYNEQFF.

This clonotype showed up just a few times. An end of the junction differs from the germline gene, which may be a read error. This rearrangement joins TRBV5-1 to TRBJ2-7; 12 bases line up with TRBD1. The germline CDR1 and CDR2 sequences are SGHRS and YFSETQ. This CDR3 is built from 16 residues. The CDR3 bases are TGCGCCAGCAGCTTGGAGTCCATGGGGACAGGGGGCCTTGAGAACTTC. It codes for CASSLESMGTGGLENF.

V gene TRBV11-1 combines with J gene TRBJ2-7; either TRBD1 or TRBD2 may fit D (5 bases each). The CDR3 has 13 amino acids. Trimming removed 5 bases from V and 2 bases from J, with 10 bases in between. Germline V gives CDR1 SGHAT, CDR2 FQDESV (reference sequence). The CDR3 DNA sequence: TGTGCCAGCAGCCCCCGGGACCCCTACGAGCAGTACTTC. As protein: CASSPRDPYEQYF.

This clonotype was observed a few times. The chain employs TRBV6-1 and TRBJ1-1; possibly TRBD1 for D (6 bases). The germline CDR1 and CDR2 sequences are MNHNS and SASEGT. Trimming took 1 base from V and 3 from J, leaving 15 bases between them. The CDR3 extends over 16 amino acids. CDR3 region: CASSEVWGRSDTEAFF. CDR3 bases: TGTGCCAGCAGTGAAGTATGGGGGCGTTCCGACACTGAAGCTTTCTTT.